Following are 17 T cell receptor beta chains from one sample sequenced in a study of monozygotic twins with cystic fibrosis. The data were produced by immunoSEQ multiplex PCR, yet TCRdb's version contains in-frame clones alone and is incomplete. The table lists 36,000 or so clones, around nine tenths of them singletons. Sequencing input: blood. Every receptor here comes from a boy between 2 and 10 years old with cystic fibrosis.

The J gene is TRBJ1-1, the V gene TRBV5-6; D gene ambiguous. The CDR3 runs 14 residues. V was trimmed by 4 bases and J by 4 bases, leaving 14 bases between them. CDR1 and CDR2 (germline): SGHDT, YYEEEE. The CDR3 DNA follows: TGTGCCAGCAGCCCTACTGGGTTAGGCACTGAAGCTTTCTTT. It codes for CASSPTGLGTEAFF.

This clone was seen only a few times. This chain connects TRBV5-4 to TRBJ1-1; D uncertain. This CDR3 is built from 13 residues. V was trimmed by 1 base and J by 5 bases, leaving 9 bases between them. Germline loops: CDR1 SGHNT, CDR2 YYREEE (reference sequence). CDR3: CASSLYVSTEAFF. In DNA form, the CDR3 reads TGTGCCAGCAGCTTGTATGTGAGTACTGAAGCTTTCTTT.

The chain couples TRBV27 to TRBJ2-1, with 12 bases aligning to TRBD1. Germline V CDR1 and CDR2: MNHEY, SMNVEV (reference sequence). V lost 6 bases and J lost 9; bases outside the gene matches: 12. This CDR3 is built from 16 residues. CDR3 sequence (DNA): TGTGCCAGCAGCTCGTTACCGGGACAGGGGGCGTCTGAGCAGTTCTTC. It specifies CASSSLPGQGASEQFF.

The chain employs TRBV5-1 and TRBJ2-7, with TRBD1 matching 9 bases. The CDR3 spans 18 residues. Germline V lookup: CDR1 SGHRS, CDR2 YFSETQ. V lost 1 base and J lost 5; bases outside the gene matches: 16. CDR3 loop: CASSLTRLARTGVDEQYF. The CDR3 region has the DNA TGCGCCAGCAGCTTGACCCGGTTAGCCAGGACAGGGGTTGACGAGCAGTACTTC.

Here the CDR3 DNA reads TGTGCCAGCAGCGCTAGCGGAAGCTCCTACAATGAGCAGTTCTTC. Protein product: CASSASGSSYNEQFF. The gene calls are TRBV9 and TRBJ2-1; TRBD2 matches 7 bases. V gave up 3 bases and J gave up 0 bases; unmatched junction bases: 3. This CDR3 comprises 15 residues. Germline CDR1 reads SGDLS; CDR2 reads YYNGEE.

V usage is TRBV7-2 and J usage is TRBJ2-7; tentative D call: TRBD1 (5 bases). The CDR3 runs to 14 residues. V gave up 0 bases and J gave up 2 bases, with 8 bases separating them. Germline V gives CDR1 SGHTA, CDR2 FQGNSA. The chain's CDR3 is CASSLARAAYEQYF. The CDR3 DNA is TGTGCCAGCAGCTTAGCCAGGGCAGCCTACGAGCAGTACTTC.

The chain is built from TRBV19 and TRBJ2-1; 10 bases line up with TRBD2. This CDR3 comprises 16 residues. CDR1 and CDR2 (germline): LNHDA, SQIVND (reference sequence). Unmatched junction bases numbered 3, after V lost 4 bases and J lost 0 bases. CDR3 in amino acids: CASSSASGGSYNEQFF. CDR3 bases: TGTGCCAGTAGTAGCGCTAGCGGGGGCTCCTACAATGAGCAGTTCTTC.

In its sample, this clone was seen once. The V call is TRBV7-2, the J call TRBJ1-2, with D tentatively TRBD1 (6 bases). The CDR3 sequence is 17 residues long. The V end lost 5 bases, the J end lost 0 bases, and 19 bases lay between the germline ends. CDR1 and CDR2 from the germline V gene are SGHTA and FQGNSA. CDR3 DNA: TGTGCCAGCAGCGCAACCCCCGAGGGGGGTCCTAACTATGGCTACACCTTC. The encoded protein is CASSATPEGGPNYGYTF.

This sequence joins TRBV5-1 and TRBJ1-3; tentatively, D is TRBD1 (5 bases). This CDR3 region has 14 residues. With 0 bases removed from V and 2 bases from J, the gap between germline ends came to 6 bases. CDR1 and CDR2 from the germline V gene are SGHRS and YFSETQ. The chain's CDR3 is CASSLEGPGNTIYF. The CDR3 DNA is TGCGCCAGCAGCTTGGAGGGACCTGGAAACACCATATATTTT.

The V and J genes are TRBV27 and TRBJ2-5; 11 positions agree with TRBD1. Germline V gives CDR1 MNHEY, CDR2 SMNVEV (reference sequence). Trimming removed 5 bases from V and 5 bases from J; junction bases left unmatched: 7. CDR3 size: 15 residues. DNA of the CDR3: TGTGCCAGCAGTCCGTCGGACAGGGGGCGTGAGACCCAGTACTTC. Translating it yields CASSPSDRGRETQYF.

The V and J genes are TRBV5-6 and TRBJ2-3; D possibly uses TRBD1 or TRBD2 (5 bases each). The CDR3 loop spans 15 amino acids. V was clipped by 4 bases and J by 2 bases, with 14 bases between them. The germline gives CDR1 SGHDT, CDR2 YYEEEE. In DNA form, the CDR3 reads TGTGCCAGCAGCGGGAGTGGGGGATCCACAGATACGCAGTATTTT. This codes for CASSGSGGSTDTQYF.

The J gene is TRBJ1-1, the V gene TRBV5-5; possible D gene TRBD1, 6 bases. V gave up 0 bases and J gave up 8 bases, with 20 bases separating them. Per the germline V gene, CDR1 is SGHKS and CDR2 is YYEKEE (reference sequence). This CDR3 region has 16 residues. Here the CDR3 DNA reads TGTGCCAGCAGCTTGGGCACCCCGGGGGGGGGCGTCGAAGCTTTCTTT. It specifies CASSLGTPGGGVEAFF.

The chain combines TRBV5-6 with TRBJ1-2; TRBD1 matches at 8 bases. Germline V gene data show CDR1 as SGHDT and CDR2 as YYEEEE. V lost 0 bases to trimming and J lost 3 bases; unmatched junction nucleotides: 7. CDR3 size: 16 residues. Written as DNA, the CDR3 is TGTGCCAGCAGCTTGGTTCCCCGGACAGGGTACTATGGCTACACCTTC. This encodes CASSLVPRTGYYGYTF.

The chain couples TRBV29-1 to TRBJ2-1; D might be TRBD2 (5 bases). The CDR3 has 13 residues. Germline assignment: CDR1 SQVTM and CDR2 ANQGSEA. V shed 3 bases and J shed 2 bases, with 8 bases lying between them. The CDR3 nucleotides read TGCAGCGTTGATTCGGGGACCTACAATGAGCAGTTCTTC. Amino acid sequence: CSVDSGTYNEQFF.

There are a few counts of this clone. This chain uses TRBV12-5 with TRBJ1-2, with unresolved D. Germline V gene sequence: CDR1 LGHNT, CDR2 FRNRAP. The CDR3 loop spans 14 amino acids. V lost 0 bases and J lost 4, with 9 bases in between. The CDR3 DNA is TGTGCTAGTGGTTTGGTACCACAGATCTATGGCTACACCTTC. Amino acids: CASGLVPQIYGYTF.

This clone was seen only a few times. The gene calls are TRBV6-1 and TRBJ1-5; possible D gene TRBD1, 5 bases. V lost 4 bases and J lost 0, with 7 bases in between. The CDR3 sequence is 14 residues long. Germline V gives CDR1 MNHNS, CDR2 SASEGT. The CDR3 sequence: CASSGQYSNQPQHF. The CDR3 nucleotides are TGTGCCAGCAGTGGACAGTATAGCAATCAGCCCCAGCATTTT.

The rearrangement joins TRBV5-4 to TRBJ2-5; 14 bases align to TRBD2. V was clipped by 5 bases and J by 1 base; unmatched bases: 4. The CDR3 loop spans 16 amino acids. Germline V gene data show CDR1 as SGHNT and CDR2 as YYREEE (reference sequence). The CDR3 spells CASSLGLAGGQETQYF. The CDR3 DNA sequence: TGTGCCAGCAGTCTTGGACTAGCGGGGGGCCAAGAGACCCAGTACTTC.